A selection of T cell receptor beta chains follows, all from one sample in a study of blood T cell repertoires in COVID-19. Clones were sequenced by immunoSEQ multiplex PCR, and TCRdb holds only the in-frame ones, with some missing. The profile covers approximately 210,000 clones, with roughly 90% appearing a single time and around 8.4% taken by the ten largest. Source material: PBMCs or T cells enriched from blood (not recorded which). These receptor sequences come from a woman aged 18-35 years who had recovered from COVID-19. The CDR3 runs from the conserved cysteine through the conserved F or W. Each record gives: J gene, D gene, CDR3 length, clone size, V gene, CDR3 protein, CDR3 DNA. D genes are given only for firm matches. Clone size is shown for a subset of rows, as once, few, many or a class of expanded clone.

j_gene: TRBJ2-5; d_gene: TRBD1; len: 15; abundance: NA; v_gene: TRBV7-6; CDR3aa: CASSSARTGLETQYF; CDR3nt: TGTGCCAGCAGTTCCGCCCGGACAGGACTAGAGACCCAGTACTTC
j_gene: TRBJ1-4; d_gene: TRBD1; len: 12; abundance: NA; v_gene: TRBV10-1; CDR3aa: CATGQVVEKLFF; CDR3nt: TGCGCCACGGGACAGGTAGTCGAAAAACTGTTTTTT
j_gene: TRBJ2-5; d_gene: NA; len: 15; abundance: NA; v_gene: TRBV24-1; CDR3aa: CATSDPRPGQETQYF; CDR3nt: TGTGCCACCAGTGATCCCAGGCCAGGCCAAGAGACCCAGTACTTC
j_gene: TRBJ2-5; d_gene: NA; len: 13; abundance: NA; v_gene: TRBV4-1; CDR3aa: CASSLRLDETQYF; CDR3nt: TGCGCCAGCAGCCTTAGGCTAGATGAGACCCAGTACTTC
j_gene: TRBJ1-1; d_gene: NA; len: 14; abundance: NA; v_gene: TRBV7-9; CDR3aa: CASSLRGVHTEAFF; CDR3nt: TGTGCCAGCAGCTTACGGGGTGTCCACACTGAAGCTTTCTTT
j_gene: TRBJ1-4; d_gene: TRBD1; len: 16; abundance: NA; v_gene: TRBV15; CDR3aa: CATSRDLGQGHEKLFF; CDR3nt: TGTGCCACCAGCAGAGATCTCGGACAGGGTCATGAAAAACTGTTTTTT
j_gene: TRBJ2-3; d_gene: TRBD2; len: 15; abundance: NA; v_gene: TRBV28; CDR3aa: CASKPGGGITDTQYF; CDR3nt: TGTGCCAGTAAACCAGGCGGGGGAATCACAGATACGCAGTATTTT
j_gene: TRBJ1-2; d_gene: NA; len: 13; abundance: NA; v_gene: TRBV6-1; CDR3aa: CASSEQINYGYTF; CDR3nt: TGTGCCAGCAGTGAACAGATTAACTATGGCTACACCTTC
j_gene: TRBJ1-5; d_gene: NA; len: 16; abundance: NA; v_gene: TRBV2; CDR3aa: CASSEAHSPRNQPQHF; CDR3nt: TGTGCCAGCAGTGAAGCGCACAGCCCGCGCAATCAGCCCCAGCATTTT
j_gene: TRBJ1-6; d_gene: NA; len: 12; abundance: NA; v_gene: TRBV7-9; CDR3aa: CASSLGASPLHF; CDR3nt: TGTGCCAGCAGCTTAGGGGCCTCACCCCTCCACTTT
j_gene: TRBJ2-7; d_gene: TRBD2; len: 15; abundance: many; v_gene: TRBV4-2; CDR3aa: CASSLGTSESYEQYF; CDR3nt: TGTGCCAGCAGCCTGGGGACTAGCGAATCCTACGAGCAGTACTTC
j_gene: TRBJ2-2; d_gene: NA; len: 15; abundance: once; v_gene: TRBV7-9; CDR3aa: CASSLRRANTGELFF; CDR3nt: TGTGCCAGCAGCTTACGCAGGGCGAACACCGGGGAGCTGTTTTTT
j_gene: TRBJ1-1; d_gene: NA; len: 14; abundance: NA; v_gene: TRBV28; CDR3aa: CAIAGGLMNTEAFF; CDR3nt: TGTGCCATCGCCGGAGGCCTTATGAACACTGAAGCTTTCTTT
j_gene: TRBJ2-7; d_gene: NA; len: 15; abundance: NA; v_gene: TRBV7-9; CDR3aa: CASQPLRDITYEQYF; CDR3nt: TGTGCCAGCCAACCACTCCGGGACATTACCTACGAGCAGTACTTC
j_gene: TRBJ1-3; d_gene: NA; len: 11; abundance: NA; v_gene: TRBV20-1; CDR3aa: CSARQSHTIYF; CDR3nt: TGCAGTGCTAGACAGTCGCACACCATATATTTT
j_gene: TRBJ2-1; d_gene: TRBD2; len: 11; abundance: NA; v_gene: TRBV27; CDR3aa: CASPGGNEQFF; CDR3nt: TGTGCCAGCCCGGGGGGGAATGAGCAGTTCTTC
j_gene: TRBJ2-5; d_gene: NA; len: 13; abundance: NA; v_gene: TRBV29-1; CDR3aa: CSVEGRRWETQYF; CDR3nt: TGCAGCGTTGAAGGGAGACGCTGGGAGACCCAGTACTTC
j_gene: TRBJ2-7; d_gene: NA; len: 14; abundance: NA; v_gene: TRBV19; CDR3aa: CASSPRTESYEQYF; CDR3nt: TGTGCCAGTAGTCCACGGACAGAATCCTACGAGCAGTACTTC
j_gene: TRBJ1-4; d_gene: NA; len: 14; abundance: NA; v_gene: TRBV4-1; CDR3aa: CASRLQVINEKLFF; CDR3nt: TGCGCCAGCAGACTACAGGTGATTAATGAAAAACTGTTTTTT
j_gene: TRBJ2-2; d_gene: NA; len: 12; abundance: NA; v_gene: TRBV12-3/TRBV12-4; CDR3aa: CASRQGAGELFF; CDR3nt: TGTGCCAGCAGGCAAGGGGCCGGGGAGCTGTTTTTT
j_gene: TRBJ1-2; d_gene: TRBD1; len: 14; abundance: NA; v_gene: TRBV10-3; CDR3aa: CAISEGDRGGGYTF; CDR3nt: TGTGCCATCAGTGAGGGGGACAGGGGAGGCGGCTACACCTTC
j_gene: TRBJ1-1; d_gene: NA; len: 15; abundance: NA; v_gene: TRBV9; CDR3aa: CASTSQEARNTEAFF; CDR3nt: TGTGCCAGCACGTCGCAGGAGGCCCGGAACACTGAAGCTTTCTTT
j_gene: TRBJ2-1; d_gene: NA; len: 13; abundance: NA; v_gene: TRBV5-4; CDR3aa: CASSPGSFNEQFF; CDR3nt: TGTGCCAGCAGCCCCGGGAGCTTTAATGAGCAGTTCTTC
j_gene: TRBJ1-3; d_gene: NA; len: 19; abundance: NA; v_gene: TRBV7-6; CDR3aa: CASSFHPRQGGHSGNTIYF; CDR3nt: TGTGCCAGCAGCTTCCACCCCCGCCAAGGGGGTCACTCTGGAAACACCATATATTTT
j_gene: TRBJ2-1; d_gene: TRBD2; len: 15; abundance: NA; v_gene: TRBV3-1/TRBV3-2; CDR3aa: CASSLTSGSRNEQFF; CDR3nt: TGTGCCAGCAGCCTTACTAGCGGGTCCAGGAATGAGCAGTTCTTC
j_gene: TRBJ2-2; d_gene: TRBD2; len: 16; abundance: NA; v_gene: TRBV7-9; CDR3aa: CASSPRRGGDTGELFF; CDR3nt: TGTGCCAGCAGCCCGCGGCGGGGAGGGGACACCGGGGAGCTGTTTTTT
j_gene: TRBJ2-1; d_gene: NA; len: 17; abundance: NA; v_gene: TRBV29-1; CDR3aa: CSVEDPDAGSSYNEQFF; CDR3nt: TGCAGCGTTGAAGATCCGGACGCGGGGAGCTCCTACAATGAGCAGTTCTTC